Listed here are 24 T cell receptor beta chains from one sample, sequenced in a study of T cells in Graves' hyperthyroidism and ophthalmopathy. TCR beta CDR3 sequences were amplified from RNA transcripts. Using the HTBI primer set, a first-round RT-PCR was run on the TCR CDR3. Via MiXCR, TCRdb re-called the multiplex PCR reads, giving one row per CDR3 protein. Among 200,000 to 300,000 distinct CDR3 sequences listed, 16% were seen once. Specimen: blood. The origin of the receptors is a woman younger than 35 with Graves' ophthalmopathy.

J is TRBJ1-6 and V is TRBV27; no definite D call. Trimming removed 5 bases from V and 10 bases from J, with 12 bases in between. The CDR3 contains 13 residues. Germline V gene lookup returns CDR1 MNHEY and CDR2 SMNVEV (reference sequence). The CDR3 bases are TGTGCCAGCAGTCCCGACGAGGACTCACCCCTCCACTTT. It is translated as CASSPDEDSPLHF.

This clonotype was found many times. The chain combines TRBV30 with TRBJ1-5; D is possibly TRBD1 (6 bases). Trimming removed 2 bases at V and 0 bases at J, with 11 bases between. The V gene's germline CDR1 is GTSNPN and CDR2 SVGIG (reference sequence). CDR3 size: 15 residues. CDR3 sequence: CAWSSGDNSNQPQHF. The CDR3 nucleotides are TGTGCCTGGAGTTCGGGGGACAATAGCAATCAGCCCCAGCATTTT. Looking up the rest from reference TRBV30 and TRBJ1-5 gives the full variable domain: SQTIHQWPATLVQPVGSPLSLECTVEGTSNPNLYWYRQAAGRGLQLLFYSVGIGQISSEVPQNLSASRPQDRQFILSSKKLLLSDSGFYLCAWSSGDNSNQPQHFGDGTRLSIL.

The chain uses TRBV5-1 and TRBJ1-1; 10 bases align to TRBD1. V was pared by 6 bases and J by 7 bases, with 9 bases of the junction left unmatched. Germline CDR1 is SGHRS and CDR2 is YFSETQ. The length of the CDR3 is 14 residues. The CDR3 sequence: CASTTRQGAGEAFF. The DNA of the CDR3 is TGCGCCAGCACTACTCGACAGGGGGCCGGTGAAGCTTTCTTT.

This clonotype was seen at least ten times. For the CDR3, the DNA is TGTGCCAGCAGCGTAGATGTGGGGGTTTCCTACGAGCAGTACTTC. Protein sequence: CASSVDVGVSYEQYF. The chain is built from TRBV9 and TRBJ2-7; D possibly matches TRBD1 or TRBD2 (5 bases each). Germline values: CDR1 SGDLS, CDR2 YYNGEE. Between the trimmed V and J ends, which lost 0 bases and 1 base, there was a span of 11 bases. There are 15 residues in the CDR3.

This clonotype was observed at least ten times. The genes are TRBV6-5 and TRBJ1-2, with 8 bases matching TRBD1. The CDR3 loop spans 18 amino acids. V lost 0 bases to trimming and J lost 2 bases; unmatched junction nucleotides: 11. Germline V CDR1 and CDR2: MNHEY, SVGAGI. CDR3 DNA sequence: TGTGCCAGCAGTTACTCGATGCAGGGGGCCAAACTAAACTATGGCTACACCTTC. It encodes CASSYSMQGAKLNYGYTF.

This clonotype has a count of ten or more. The CDR3 here is CASAMTGVGYGYTF. DNA for the CDR3: TGTGCCAGTGCGATGACAGGGGTTGGCTATGGCTACACCTTC. The rearrangement joins TRBV27 to TRBJ1-2, with TRBD1 matching 8 bases. Trimming at V came to 9 bases and at J to 4 bases, leaving 10 bases not matched to a gene. Germline loops: CDR1 MNHEY, CDR2 SMNVEV (reference sequence). The CDR3 consists of 14 residues.

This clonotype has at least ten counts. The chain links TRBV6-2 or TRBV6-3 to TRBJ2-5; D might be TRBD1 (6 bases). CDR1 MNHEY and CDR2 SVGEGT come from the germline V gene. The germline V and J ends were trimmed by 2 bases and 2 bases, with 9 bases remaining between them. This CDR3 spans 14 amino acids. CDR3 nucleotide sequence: TGTGCCAGCAGTTACGCGGACAGTCAAGAGACCCAGTACTTC. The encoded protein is CASSYADSQETQYF.

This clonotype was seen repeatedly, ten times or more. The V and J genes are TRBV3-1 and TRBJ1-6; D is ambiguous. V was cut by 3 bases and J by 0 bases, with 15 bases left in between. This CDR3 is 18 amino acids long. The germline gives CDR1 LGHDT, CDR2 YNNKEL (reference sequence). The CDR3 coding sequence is TGTGCCAGCAGCCACCTCGAGACGGGAAGCTCCTATAATTCACCCCTCCACTTT. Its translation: CASSHLETGSSYNSPLHF.

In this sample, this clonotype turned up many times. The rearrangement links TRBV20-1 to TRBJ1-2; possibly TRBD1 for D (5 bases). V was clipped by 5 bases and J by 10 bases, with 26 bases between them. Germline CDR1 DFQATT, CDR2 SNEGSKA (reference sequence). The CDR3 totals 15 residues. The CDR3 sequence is CSAVGRDRFVSVYTF. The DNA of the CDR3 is TGCAGTGCTGTTGGCCGGGACCGGTTCGTTAGTGTCTACACCTTC.

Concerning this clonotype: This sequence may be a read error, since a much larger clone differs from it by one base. The CDR3 sequence is CAGSYASSYGYTF. In DNA, the CDR3 is TGTGCCGGCAGTTACGCATCGTCCTATGGCTACACCTTC. The genes are TRBV6-9 and TRBJ1-2, with unresolved D. Germline CDR1 is MNHGY and CDR2 is SVAAGI. The CDR3 contains 13 residues.

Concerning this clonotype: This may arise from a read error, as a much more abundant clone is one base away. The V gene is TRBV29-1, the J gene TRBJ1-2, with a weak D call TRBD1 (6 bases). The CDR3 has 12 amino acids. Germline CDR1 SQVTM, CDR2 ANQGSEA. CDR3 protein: CNVIGQNYGYTF. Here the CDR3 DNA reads TGCAACGTTATCGGACAGAACTATGGCTACACCTTC.

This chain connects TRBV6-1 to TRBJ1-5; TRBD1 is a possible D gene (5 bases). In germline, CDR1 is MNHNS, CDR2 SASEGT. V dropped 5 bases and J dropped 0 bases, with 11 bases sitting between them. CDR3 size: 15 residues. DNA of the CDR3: TGTGCCAGCAGTAGGGACGGGCTTAGCAATCAGCCCCAGCATTTT. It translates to CASSRDGLSNQPQHF.

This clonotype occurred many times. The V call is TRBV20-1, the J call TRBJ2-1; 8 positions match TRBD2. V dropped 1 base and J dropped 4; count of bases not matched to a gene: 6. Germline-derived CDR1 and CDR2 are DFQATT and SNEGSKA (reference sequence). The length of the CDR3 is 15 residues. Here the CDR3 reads CSARALAAPYNEQFF. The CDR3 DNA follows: TGCAGTGCTAGAGCACTAGCGGCACCTTACAATGAGCAGTTCTTC.

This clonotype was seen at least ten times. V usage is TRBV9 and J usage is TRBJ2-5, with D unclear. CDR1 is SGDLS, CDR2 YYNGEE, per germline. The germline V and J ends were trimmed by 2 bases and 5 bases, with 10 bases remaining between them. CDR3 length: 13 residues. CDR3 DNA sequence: TGTGCCAGCAGCGTGTACTCCGAGGAGACCCAGTACTTC. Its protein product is CASSVYSEETQYF.

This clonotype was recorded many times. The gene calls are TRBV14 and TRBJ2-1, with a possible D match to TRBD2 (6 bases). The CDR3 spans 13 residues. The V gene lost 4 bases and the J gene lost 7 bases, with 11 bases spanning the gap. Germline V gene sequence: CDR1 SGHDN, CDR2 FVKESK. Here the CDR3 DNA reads TGTGCCAGCAGCCCCTCTCGGGGGAATGAGCAGTTCTTC. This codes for CASSPSRGNEQFF.

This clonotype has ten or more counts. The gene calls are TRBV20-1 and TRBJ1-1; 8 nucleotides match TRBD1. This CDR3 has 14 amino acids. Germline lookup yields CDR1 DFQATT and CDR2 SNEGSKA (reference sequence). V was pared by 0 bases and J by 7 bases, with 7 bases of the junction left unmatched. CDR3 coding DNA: TGCAGTGCTAGAGAGACAGGGGCTTTGATTGAAGCTTTCTTT. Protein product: CSARETGALIEAFF.

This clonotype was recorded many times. CDR3 region: CASSLGQINSPLHF. As DNA, the CDR3 is TGTGCCAGCAGTCTCGGACAGATTAATTCACCCCTCCACTTT. The genes are TRBV7-9 and TRBJ1-6, with D perhaps matching TRBD1 (6 bases). Germline-derived CDR1 and CDR2 are SEHNR and FQNEAQ (reference sequence). The V end lost 6 bases, the J end lost 6 bases, and 12 bases lay between the germline ends. CDR3 length: 14 residues.

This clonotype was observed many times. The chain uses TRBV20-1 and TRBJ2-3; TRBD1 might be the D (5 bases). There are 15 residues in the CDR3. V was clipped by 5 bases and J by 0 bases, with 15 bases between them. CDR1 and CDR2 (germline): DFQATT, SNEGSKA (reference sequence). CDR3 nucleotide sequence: TGCAGTGCTGGCAGGGCGGCTTCTAGCACAGATACGCAGTATTTT. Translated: CSAGRAASSTDTQYF.

CDR3 nucleotides: TGTGCCAGCACGCGAGGGGCGGGGGGTTTCGGGAATACGCAGTATTTT. Its protein product is CASTRGAGGFGNTQYF. V gene TRBV5-4 combines with J gene TRBJ2-3; TRBD2 aligns across 8 bases. Germline V gives CDR1 SGHNT, CDR2 YYREEE (reference sequence). CDR3 length: 16 residues. V gave up 6 bases and J gave up 7 bases; unmatched junction bases: 16.

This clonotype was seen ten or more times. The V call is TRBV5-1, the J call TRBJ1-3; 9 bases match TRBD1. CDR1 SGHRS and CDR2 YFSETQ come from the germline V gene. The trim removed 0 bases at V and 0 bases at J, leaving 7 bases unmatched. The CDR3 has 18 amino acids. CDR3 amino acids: CASSLVGQGLDSGNTIYF. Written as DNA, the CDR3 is TGCGCCAGCAGCTTGGTGGGACAGGGATTAGACTCTGGAAACACCATATATTTT. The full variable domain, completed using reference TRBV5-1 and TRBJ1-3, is KAGVTQTPRYLIKTRGQQVTLSCSPISGHRSVSWYQQTPGQGLQFLFEYFSETQRNKGNFPGRFSGRQFSNSRSEMNVSTLELGDSALYLCASSLVGQGLDSGNTIYFGEGSWLTVV.

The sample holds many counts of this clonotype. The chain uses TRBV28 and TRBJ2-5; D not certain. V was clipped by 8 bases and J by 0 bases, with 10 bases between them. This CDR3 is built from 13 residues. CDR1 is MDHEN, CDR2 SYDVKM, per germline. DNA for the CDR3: TGTGCCAGCGCTACAGTTTACCAAGAGACCCAGTACTTC. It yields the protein CASATVYQETQYF. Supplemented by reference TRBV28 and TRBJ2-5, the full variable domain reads DVKVTQSSRYLVKRTGEKVFLECVQDMDHENMFWYRQDPGLGLRLIYFSYDVKMKEKGDIPEGYSVSREKKERFSLILESASTNQTSMYLCASATVYQETQYFGPGTRLLVL.

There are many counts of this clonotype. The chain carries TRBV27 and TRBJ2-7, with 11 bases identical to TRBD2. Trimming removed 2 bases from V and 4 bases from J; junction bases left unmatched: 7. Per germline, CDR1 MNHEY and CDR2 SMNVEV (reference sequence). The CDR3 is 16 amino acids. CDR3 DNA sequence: TGTGCCAGCAGTTTAAGAATACTAGCGGGGGAGTACGAGCAGTACTTC. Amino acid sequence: CASSLRILAGEYEQYF.

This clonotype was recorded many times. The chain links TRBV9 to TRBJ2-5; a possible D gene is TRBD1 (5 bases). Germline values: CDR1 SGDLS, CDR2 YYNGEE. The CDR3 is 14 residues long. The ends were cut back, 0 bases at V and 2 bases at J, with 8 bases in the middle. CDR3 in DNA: TGTGCCAGCAGCGTAGAGCAGGGACAAGAGACCCAGTACTTC. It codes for CASSVEQGQETQYF.

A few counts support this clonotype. In DNA form, the CDR3 reads TGTGCCAGTAGCAATTACAGGGGGCGATCCGCAGATACGCAGTATTTT. Its protein is CASSNYRGRSADTQYF. This sequence joins TRBV19 and TRBJ2-3, with 9 bases fitting TRBD1. The CDR3 spans 16 residues. Germline V gene sequence: CDR1 LNHDA, CDR2 SQIVND (reference sequence). Trimming cost V 6 bases and J 4 bases; bases outside gene matches: 11.